The sample holds a few counts of the clone carrying this T cell receptor (beta chain). The data were obtained in a study of blood T cell repertoires in COVID-19. As for the study in general: Whether acute or convalescent, the COVID-19 samples came from the United States, Italy and Spain.

The V gene's germline CDR1 is GTSNPN and CDR2 SVGIG (reference sequence). CDR3 length equals 15 residues. With V trimmed by 0 bases and J by 4 bases, 8 bases remained unmatched. As processed by the authors: Reference gene primer amplification gave nucleated cell count estimates. Sequenced by immunoSEQ multiplex PCR; TCRdb stores in-frame clones only, minus some. That table is the source of V, J and clone size, and D and trimming were worked out from the DNA. The top ten hold about 4% of the sample, which has 80,000 to 95,000 clones, around three quarters seen once. This chain joins TRBV30 and TRBJ1-2; TRBD1 matches 7 bases. The sequenced sample consisted of peripheral blood. The source is a woman aged 45-59 years with acute or convalescent COVID-19. The CDR3, as DNA: TGTGCCTGGAGTGTAGGGGGCTCGATCCGCTATGGCTACACCTTC. Amino acid sequence: CAWSVGGSIRYGYTF.